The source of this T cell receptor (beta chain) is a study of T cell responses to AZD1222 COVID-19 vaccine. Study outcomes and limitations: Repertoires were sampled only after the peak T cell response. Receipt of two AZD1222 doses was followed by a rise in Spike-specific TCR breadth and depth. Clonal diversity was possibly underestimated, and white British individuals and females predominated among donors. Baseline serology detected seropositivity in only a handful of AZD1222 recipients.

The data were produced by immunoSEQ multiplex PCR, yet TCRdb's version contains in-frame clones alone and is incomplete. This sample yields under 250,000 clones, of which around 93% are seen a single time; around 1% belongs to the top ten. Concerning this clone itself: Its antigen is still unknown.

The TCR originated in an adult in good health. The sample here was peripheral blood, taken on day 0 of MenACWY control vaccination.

The CDR3 DNA is TGTGCCAGCCCTTCGGGAGGGGATAGAGGGGGCTACACCTTC. Its translation: CASPSGGDRGGYTF. The chain employs TRBV7-9 and TRBJ1-2, with D perhaps matching TRBD1 (5 bases). Germline CDR1 reads SEHNR; CDR2 reads FQNEAQ (reference sequence). Trimming removed 8 bases at V and 8 bases at J, with 21 bases between. CDR3 size: 14 residues. The whole variable domain, filled in from reference TRBV7-9 and TRBJ1-2, reads DTGVSQNPRHKITKRGQNVTFRCDPISEHNRLYWYRQTLGQGPEFLTYFQNEAQLEKSRLLSDRFSAERPKGSFSTLEIQRTEQGDSAMYLCASPSGGDRGGYTFGSGTRLTVV.